This passage covers 7 T cell receptor beta chains from one sample sequenced in a study of blood T cell repertoires in COVID-19. The data were produced by immunoSEQ multiplex PCR, yet TCRdb's version contains in-frame clones alone and is incomplete. The repertoire includes approximately 140,000 clones, around four fifths of them detected once, and 1.6% sits in the top ten. Material for sequencing was peripheral blood. The receptors stem from a human donor in a cohort sampled during active COVID-19.

The V call is TRBV6-6, the J call TRBJ2-5; D perhaps matches TRBD1 (7 bases). Germline V gene sequence: CDR1 MNHNY, CDR2 SVGAGI (reference sequence). The CDR3 is made up of 16 amino acids. Trimming shortened V by 4 bases and J by 2 bases, and 17 bases separated the two germline ends. The CDR3 loop is CASSSPGDREQETQYF. The CDR3 DNA follows: TGTGCCAGCAGTTCCCCGGGAGACAGGGAACAAGAGACCCAGTACTTC.

The J gene is TRBJ1-2, the V gene TRBV5-6, with 8 bases aligning to TRBD1. The CDR3 is 14 residues long. J gave up 3 bases and V 4 bases, and 5 bases lay outside the gene matches. Looked up from germline, CDR1 is SGHDT and CDR2 is YYEEEE. This CDR3 reads CASSLTGVDYGYTF. The CDR3 nucleotides are TGTGCCAGCAGCCTGACAGGGGTGGACTATGGCTACACCTTC.

The V and J genes are TRBV18 and TRBJ2-3; 8 nucleotides line up with TRBD1. In germline, CDR1 is KGHSH, CDR2 LQKENI. The V and J ends lost 1 base and 6 bases, in that order; junction bases with no gene match: 3. The CDR3 is 14 residues long. CDR3 sequence (DNA): TGTGCCAGCTCACCACATCAGGGGGCCGATACGCAGTATTTT. Protein product: CASSPHQGADTQYF. The entire variable domain, with the rest obtained from reference TRBV18 and TRBJ2-3, is as follows: NAGVMQNPRHLVRRRGQEARLRCSPMKGHSHVYWYRQLPEEGLKFMVYLQKENIIDESGMPKERFSAEFPKEGPSILRIQQVVRGDSAAYFCASSPHQGADTQYFGPGTRLTVL.

This rearrangement joins TRBV5-6 to TRBJ2-7; the match to TRBD2 covers 14 bases. The V gene's germline CDR1 is SGHDT and CDR2 YYEEEE. The CDR3 has 18 amino acids. V dropped 0 bases and J dropped 4; count of bases not matched to a gene: 9. The CDR3 bases are TGTGCCAGCAGCTTGGGGACTAGCGGGAGGCGGGCTGGGTACGAGCAGTACTTC. Its translation is CASSLGTSGRRAGYEQYF.

The J gene is TRBJ2-1, the V gene TRBV15; D is unresolved. Germline V gives CDR1 LNHNV, CDR2 YYDKDF (reference sequence). The V end was cut by 5 bases, the J end by 0 bases, with 11 bases between. CDR3 length: 15 amino acids. This CDR3 reads CATSPHSSSYNEQFF. The CDR3 coding sequence is TGTGCCACCAGCCCCCATTCGAGCTCCTACAATGAGCAGTTCTTC.

The J gene is TRBJ2-1, the V gene TRBV19; 8 nucleotides agree with TRBD2. This CDR3 has 18 amino acids. Germline V gives CDR1 LNHDA, CDR2 SQIVND (reference sequence). The junction had 11 bases not matched to a gene; V was cut back by 4 bases and J by 0 bases. This CDR3 is CASSRDSGTPLSYNEQFF. The CDR3 region has the DNA TGTGCCAGTAGTAGAGATAGCGGGACTCCCCTCTCCTACAATGAGCAGTTCTTC. Filled out from reference TRBV19 and TRBJ2-1, the complete variable domain reads DGGITQSPKYLFRKEGQNVTLSCEQNLNHDAMYWYRQDPGQGLRLIYYSQIVNDFQKGDIAEGYSVSREKKESFPLTVTSAQKNPTAFYLCASSRDSGTPLSYNEQFFGPGTRLTVL.

This clone was recorded once. The V and J genes are TRBV7-2 and TRBJ1-1, with no clear D. V was clipped by 4 bases and J by 5 bases, with 20 bases between them. The CDR3 length is 16 residues. The V gene's germline CDR1 is SGHTA and CDR2 FQGNSA. The CDR3 here is CASSSRTGGRGTEAFF. As DNA, the CDR3 is TGTGCCAGCAGCTCCCGGACCGGAGGGAGAGGGACTGAAGCTTTCTTT.